This T cell receptor beta chain derives from a study of shared clonotypes between healthy human individuals. Sequenced by immunoSEQ multiplex PCR; TCRdb stores in-frame clones only, minus some. This table holds approximately 2,000,000 clones, roughly 92% found once. Findings and limits, study-wide: The authors expected sequencing depth to affect clonotype sharing among donors.

This clone was recorded once. The antigen remains undetermined. The sequencing sample was made of naive CD4+ T cells from PBMCs. Subset given: CD45RA+ positively selected. The receptor was derived from a man between 18 and 35 years old in good health. Some clones in this sample may be carry-over from other donors' samples.

CDR3 protein: CASSSSRTGSHEQFF. The CDR3 nucleotides read TGTGCCAGCAGCTCCAGCCGGACAGGGTCCCATGAGCAGTTCTTC. The chain joins TRBV11-3 to TRBJ2-1; 8 bases match TRBD1. Unmatched junction bases numbered 10, after V lost 4 bases and J lost 8 bases. CDR1 is SGHNT and CDR2 is YENEEA in the germline V gene. CDR3 size: 15 residues.